These 17 T cell receptor beta chains share one sample of origin, sequenced in a study of OX40 agonist ivuxolimab in advanced cancers. TCRdb keeps only in-frame clones here, not all; method: immunoSEQ multiplex PCR. The table shows about 60,000 clones, with over 75% occurring only once. The material sequenced was CD4+ or CD8+ T cells sorted from blood, taken in a trial of the OX40 agonist ivuxolimab. All receptors come from an adult with an advanced solid tumor such as melanoma, head and neck, liver or kidney cancer.

This chain uses TRBV5-1 with TRBJ2-7, with D maybe TRBD2 (7 bases). CDR1 is SGHRS, CDR2 YFSETQ, per germline. The CDR3 runs to 20 residues. V was shortened by 0 bases and J by 0 bases, with 25 bases between the two germline ends. The CDR3 sequence is CASSLDGGRNGRTSSYEQYF. The CDR3 coding sequence is TGCGCCAGCAGCTTGGACGGGGGGCGTAATGGTCGAACGAGCTCCTACGAGCAGTACTTC.

CDR3 residues: CASREWDRRNTEAFF. The CDR3 DNA reads TGTGCCAGCAGGGAGTGGGACAGGCGGAACACTGAAGCTTTCTTT. The genes are TRBV6-6 and TRBJ1-1, with 8 nucleotides matching TRBD1. The CDR3 covers 15 residues. Germline loops: CDR1 MNHNY, CDR2 SVGAGI (reference sequence). V lost 6 bases to trimming and J lost 1 base; unmatched junction nucleotides: 7.

In DNA, the CDR3 is TGTGCCAGCAGCCTACTAGCGGGGGAGCAGTTCTTC. It is translated as CASSLLAGEQFF. This chain links TRBV7-3 with TRBJ2-1; the match to TRBD2 covers 10 bases. The CDR3 has 12 amino acids. CDR1 is SGHTA, CDR2 FQGTGA, per germline. J was trimmed by 10 bases and V by 5 bases; bases with no gene match: 2.

The rearrangement joins TRBV29-1 to TRBJ1-2; tentative D call: TRBD1 (5 bases). The ends were cut back, 4 bases at V and 5 bases at J, with 8 bases in the middle. The CDR3 extends over 11 amino acids. Germline V gene lookup returns CDR1 SQVTM and CDR2 ANQGSEA. In DNA form, the CDR3 reads TGCAGCGTTGTGCGGGGGTATGGCTACACCTTC. It specifies CSVVRGYGYTF.

The chain couples TRBV6-1 to TRBJ1-2; possible D gene TRBD1, 5 bases. Germline-derived CDR1 and CDR2 are MNHNS and SASEGT. The CDR3 is 14 residues long. V gave up 8 bases and J gave up 4 bases, with 17 bases separating them. The chain's CDR3 is CASHLLGGSYGYTF. As DNA, the CDR3 is TGTGCCAGCCACCTCCTCGGGGGAAGCTATGGCTACACCTTC.

This chain links TRBV18 with TRBJ2-7, with TRBD1 matching 7 bases. V dropped 6 bases and J dropped 3; count of bases not matched to a gene: 8. The CDR3 runs to 14 residues. Germline lookup yields CDR1 KGHSH and CDR2 LQKENI. The CDR3 DNA follows: TGTGCCAGCTCTCCTCGGGACAGAAGCTACGAGCAGTACTTC. Translation: CASSPRDRSYEQYF. The full variable domain, with the rest looked up from reference TRBV18 and TRBJ2-7, is NAGVMQNPRHLVRRRGQEARLRCSPMKGHSHVYWYRQLPEEGLKFMVYLQKENIIDESGMPKERFSAEFPKEGPSILRIQQVVRGDSAAYFCASSPRDRSYEQYFGPGTRLTVT.

This clone came up a few times. The chain uses TRBV18 and TRBJ2-1; 7 nucleotides agree with TRBD2. Germline trimming cut 8 bases from V and 1 base from J; bases unmatched to any gene: 20. The germline CDR1 and CDR2 sequences are KGHSH and LQKENI. The CDR3 is 19 residues long. The CDR3 region has the DNA TGTGCCAGCCCTACACGGGGGGAAATAATGGGAGGATCCTACAATGAGCAGTTCTTC. Amino acid sequence: CASPTRGEIMGGSYNEQFF.

This clone was recorded a few times. The J gene is TRBJ1-5, the V gene TRBV30, with TRBD1 as a possible D gene (6 bases). Germline loops: CDR1 GTSNPN, CDR2 SVGIG (reference sequence). The CDR3 has 13 amino acids. V was trimmed by 5 bases and J by 4 bases, leaving 12 bases between them. The CDR3 loop reads CAWGTQGNQPQHF. CDR3 nucleotides: TGTGCCTGGGGGACGCAGGGGAATCAGCCCCAGCATTTT.

The rearrangement joins TRBV10-3 to TRBJ1-3; possibly TRBD1 for D (6 bases). The CDR3 contains 15 residues. Germline V gene lookup returns CDR1 ENHRY and CDR2 SYGVKD. Trimming pared 0 bases from V and 0 bases from J, leaving 6 bases between. The CDR3 bases are TGTGCCATCAGTGAGTCGGACAGCTCTGGAAACACCATATATTTT. It specifies CAISESDSSGNTIYF.

This chain links TRBV5-1 with TRBJ1-6; D is perhaps TRBD1 (6 bases). Germline V lookup: CDR1 SGHRS, CDR2 YFSETQ. V lost 5 bases, J lost 10 bases, and 13 bases lay in between. CDR3 length: 13 amino acids. CDR3 nucleotides: TGCGCCAGCAGTTCGGACAGAGGCTCACCCCTCCACTTT. This codes for CASSSDRGSPLHF.

This rearrangement joins TRBV19 to TRBJ2-5, with D perhaps TRBD1 or TRBD2 (5 bases each). From germline, CDR1 is LNHDA and CDR2 SQIVND (reference sequence). The CDR3 is 12 residues long. V lost 9 bases to trimming and J lost 4 bases, with 12 bases between them. Here the CDR3 reads CASGGRGETQYF. The CDR3 nucleotides read TGTGCCAGCGGAGGAAGGGGAGAGACCCAGTACTTC.

The chain uses TRBV5-1 and TRBJ2-3, with D perhaps TRBD1 (6 bases). The CDR3 runs to 13 residues. The V gene lost 2 bases and the J gene lost 8 bases, with 12 bases spanning the gap. CDR1 SGHRS and CDR2 YFSETQ come from the germline V gene. The CDR3 spells CASSFTGFGTQYF. The CDR3 bases are TGCGCCAGCAGCTTTACAGGGTTCGGTACGCAGTATTTT.

This clone has more than one count but fewer than ten. The V gene is TRBV5-6, the J gene TRBJ2-7; tentatively, D is TRBD1 or TRBD2 (6 bases each). Germline V lookup: CDR1 SGHDT, CDR2 YYEEEE. Trimming removed 2 bases at V and 0 bases at J, with 12 bases between. The CDR3 sequence is 15 residues long. In DNA form, the CDR3 reads TGTGCCAGCAGCTTTGGGGGGCTTAGCTCCTACGAGCAGTACTTC. It translates to CASSFGGLSSYEQYF.

This clone was detected once. The J gene is TRBJ2-1, the V gene TRBV29-1; D call uncertain. CDR3 length equals 11 residues. Germline CDR1 and CDR2: SQVTM and ANQGSEA. The V gene lost 7 bases and the J gene lost 4 bases, with 8 bases spanning the gap. The CDR3 sequence: CSGLLYNEQFF. Here the CDR3 DNA reads TGCAGCGGGTTATTATACAATGAGCAGTTCTTC.

The gene calls are TRBV7-2 and TRBJ1-5; D is uncertain. Trimming removed 5 bases from V and 1 base from J, with 12 bases in between. CDR1 is SGHTA, CDR2 FQGNSA, per germline. This CDR3 has 15 amino acids. The CDR3 reads CASSLDGPSNQPQHF. The CDR3 nucleotides read TGTGCCAGCAGCCTAGACGGCCCCAGCAATCAGCCCCAGCATTTT.

The genes are TRBV6-5 and TRBJ2-2, with 12 bases matching TRBD2. J lost 8 bases, V lost 10 bases, and 8 bases had no gene match. The CDR3 loop spans 14 amino acids. Germline CDR1 and CDR2: MNHEY and SVGAGI. CDR3 protein: CATSGLAGTGELFF. As DNA, the CDR3 is TGTGCCACCTCTGGACTAGCGGGGACAGGGGAGCTGTTTTTT.

This chain connects TRBV7-2 to TRBJ2-2, with 14 bases identical to TRBD2. There are 17 residues in the CDR3. Trimming cost V 5 bases and J 5 bases; bases outside gene matches: 7. Germline-derived CDR1 and CDR2 are SGHTA and FQGNSA. This chain's CDR3 is CASSQGLAGVLTGELFF. The CDR3 nucleotides are TGTGCCAGCAGCCAGGGACTAGCGGGAGTCCTTACCGGGGAGCTGTTTTTT. The full variable domain, completed using reference TRBV7-2 and TRBJ2-2, is GAGVSQSPSNKVTEKGKDVELRCDPISGHTALYWYRQSLGQGLEFLIYFQGNSAPDKSGLPSDRFSAERTGGSVSTLTIQRTQQEDSAVYLCASSQGLAGVLTGELFFGEGSRLTVL.